These T cell receptor beta chains were read from a single sample in a study of blood T cell repertoires in COVID-19. Here immunoSEQ multiplex PCR was the method, and the copy in TCRdb shows in-frame clones only, minus some. The sample lists 310,000 or so clones, about 83% occurring once. The sequencing sample was made of peripheral blood. These receptors were obtained from a woman in her forties or fifties with acute or convalescent COVID-19. Both conserved end residues are part of each CDR3. D genes are given only for firm matches. Size tells how often a clone was seen (once, few, many) or the class of an expanded clone, and some rows leave it out.

>TRBJ2-7|-|once|TRBV5-1
CASSARLGAAYEQYF
TGCGCCAGCAGCGCCCGACTAGGGGCTGCTTACGAGCAGTACTTC
>TRBJ2-7|TRBD2|-|TRBV18
CASSPSGTGEQYF
TGTGCCAGCTCACCAAGCGGGACGGGGGAGCAGTACTTC
>TRBJ1-1|-|-|TRBV7-3
CASSLERYTEAFF
TGTGCCAGCAGCTTAGAGCGGTACACTGAAGCTTTCTTT
>TRBJ2-1|TRBD1|-|TRBV24-1
CATSDPDRVGNEQFF
TGTGCCACCAGTGATCCCGACAGGGTGGGCAATGAGCAGTTCTTC
>TRBJ2-2|-|-|TRBV19
CASSPILIAQGYGELFF
TGTGCCAGTAGTCCGATATTGATTGCACAGGGCTACGGGGAGCTGTTTTTT
>TRBJ2-7|TRBD1|-|TRBV12-3/TRBV12-4
CASSLGQGYEQYF
TGTGCCAGCAGTTTAGGACAGGGCTACGAGCAGTACTTC
>TRBJ2-7|TRBD2|-|TRBV27
CASSPRDYYEQYF
TGTGCCAGCAGTCCCCGGGACTACTACGAGCAGTACTTC
>TRBJ2-3|-|-|TRBV9
CASGDTDTQYF
TGTGCCAGCGGAGACACAGATACGCAGTATTTT
>TRBJ2-7|-|-|TRBV5-5
CASSLATGRPYEQYF
TGTGCCAGCAGCTTGGCGACAGGGAGGCCCTACGAGCAGTACTTC
>TRBJ2-7|-|-|TRBV24-1
CATSDPTSAIYEQYF
TGTGCCACCAGTGACCCCACAAGCGCTATCTACGAGCAGTACTTC
>TRBJ1-1|TRBD1|once|TRBV18
CASSPRDSSEAFF
TGTGCCAGCTCACCCCGGGACAGCTCTGAAGCTTTCTTT
>TRBJ2-1|-|-|TRBV5-4
CASSSSGPDNEQFF
TGTGCCAGCAGCTCGAGCGGGCCCGACAATGAGCAGTTCTTC
>TRBJ2-7|TRBD2|-|TRBV6-2/TRBV6-3
CASSSGTSVAEQYF
TGTGCCAGCAGTTCCGGGACTAGCGTCGCCGAGCAGTACTTC
>TRBJ2-1|-|few|TRBV6-5
CASSMVYNEQFF
TGTGCCAGCTCTATGGTTTACAATGAGCAGTTCTTC
>TRBJ2-7|TRBD1|-|TRBV19
CASSPRGSSYEQYF
TGTGCCAGTAGCCCCAGGGGGAGCTCCTACGAGCAGTACTTC
>TRBJ2-7|-|-|TRBV19
CASNLRDKPYEQYF
TGTGCCAGTAATCTCCGAGACAAGCCCTACGAGCAGTACTTC
>TRBJ1-5|TRBD1|-|TRBV7-9
CASSLGTGARPQHF
TGTGCCAGCAGCTTGGGGACAGGGGCTAGGCCCCAGCATTTT
>TRBJ2-1|TRBD1|-|TRBV9
CASILGGQGRGEQFF
TGTGCCAGCATCCTCGGGGGACAGGGCCGGGGTGAGCAGTTCTTC
>TRBJ2-3|-|-|TRBV7-3
CASSREWSTDTQYF
TGTGCCAGCAGCCGCGAATGGTCCACAGATACGCAGTATTTT
>TRBJ2-7|-|-|TRBV29-1
CSVEGPYEQYF
TGCAGCGTTGAAGGTCCATACGAGCAGTACTTC
>TRBJ2-7|TRBD1|-|TRBV6-5
CASSYDRTGIYEQYF
TGTGCCAGCAGTTACGATCGGACAGGTATTTACGAGCAGTACTTC
>TRBJ1-5|TRBD1|-|TRBV28
CASTPPRGPSRYHSNQPQHF
TGTGCCAGCACCCCCCCCAGGGGGCCCTCACGGTACCATAGCAATCAGCCCCAGCATTTT
>TRBJ2-7|TRBD2|few|TRBV5-5
CASSLETSGTHEQYF
TGTGCCAGCAGCTTGGAAACTAGCGGGACCCACGAGCAGTACTTC
>TRBJ1-4|-|once|TRBV5-1
CASSLKTELNEKLFF
TGCGCCAGCAGCTTGAAGACAGAACTTAATGAAAAACTGTTTTTT
>TRBJ2-5|TRBD1|-|TRBV5-1
CASSRDRAQETQYF
TGCGCCAGCAGTAGGGACAGGGCACAAGAGACCCAGTACTTC
>TRBJ2-2|TRBD2|once|TRBV4-2
CASSQWTSGRGNTGELFF
TGTGCCAGCAGCCAGTGGACTAGCGGGAGGGGTAACACCGGGGAGCTGTTTTTT
>TRBJ1-4|-|-|TRBV9
CASNRRGADEKLFF
TGTGCCAGCAACCGACGTGGGGCGGATGAAAAACTGTTTTTT
>TRBJ1-2|TRBD1|-|TRBV6-1
CASSEIRGLGYGYTF
TGTGCCAGCAGTGAGATTAGGGGGCTTGGCTATGGCTACACCTTC
>TRBJ2-2|TRBD1|-|TRBV3-1/TRBV3-2
CASSQRVPGQGAISYTGELFF
TGTGCCAGCAGCCAACGAGTCCCGGGACAGGGGGCGATATCGTACACCGGGGAGCTGTTTTTT
>TRBJ2-1|-|-|TRBV18
CASSPPFTGSYNEQFF
TGTGCCAGCTCACCACCGTTCACAGGGAGTTACAATGAGCAGTTCTTC
>TRBJ2-7|TRBD2|-|TRBV5-6
CASSFGLAGVYEQYF
TGTGCCAGCAGCTTCGGACTAGCGGGAGTCTACGAGCAGTACTTC
>TRBJ2-1|-|-|TRBV7-2
CASSFRASSYNEQFF
TGTGCCAGCAGCTTCCGTGCCAGCTCCTACAATGAGCAGTTCTTC
>TRBJ2-7|TRBD2|-|TRBV30
CAWSLLTLAGGYEQYF
TGTGCCTGGAGTTTGTTGACACTAGCGGGAGGCTACGAGCAGTACTTC
>TRBJ2-4|TRBD1|-|TRBV6-4
CASRQGSIQYF
TGTGCCAGTAGACAGGGATCCATTCAGTACTTC
>TRBJ2-1|TRBD2|-|TRBV5-1
CASALGLAGGANEQFF
TGCGCCAGCGCACTGGGACTAGCGGGAGGAGCAAATGAGCAGTTCTTC
>TRBJ1-1|-|-|TRBV18
CASSPQGDTEAFF
TGTGCCAGCTCACCACAGGGAGACACTGAAGCTTTCTTT
>TRBJ1-5|TRBD1|-|TRBV5-1
CASSSTGGPNQPQHF
TGCGCCAGCAGCTCGACAGGGGGCCCCAATCAGCCCCAGCATTTT
>TRBJ2-7|TRBD2|-|TRBV5-1
CASSLRLARDYEQYF
TGCGCCAGCAGCTTACGACTAGCGCGGGATTACGAGCAGTACTTC
>TRBJ1-1|-|-|TRBV19
CASSSPRGGNTEAFF
TGTGCCAGTAGTTCACCTAGGGGAGGAAACACTGAAGCTTTCTTT
>TRBJ2-7|-|-|TRBV6-1
CASSEGSAQTSYEQYF
TGTGCCAGCAGTGAAGGGTCCGCTCAGACATCCTACGAGCAGTACTTC
>TRBJ1-2|TRBD1|-|TRBV7-9
CASSFTGEAGYTF
TGTGCCAGCAGCTTTACAGGGGAGGCTGGCTACACCTTC
>TRBJ1-6|-|many|TRBV5-6
CASTHGAGREDNSPLHF
TGTGCCAGCACGCACGGTGCAGGGAGGGAGGACAATTCACCCCTCCACTTT